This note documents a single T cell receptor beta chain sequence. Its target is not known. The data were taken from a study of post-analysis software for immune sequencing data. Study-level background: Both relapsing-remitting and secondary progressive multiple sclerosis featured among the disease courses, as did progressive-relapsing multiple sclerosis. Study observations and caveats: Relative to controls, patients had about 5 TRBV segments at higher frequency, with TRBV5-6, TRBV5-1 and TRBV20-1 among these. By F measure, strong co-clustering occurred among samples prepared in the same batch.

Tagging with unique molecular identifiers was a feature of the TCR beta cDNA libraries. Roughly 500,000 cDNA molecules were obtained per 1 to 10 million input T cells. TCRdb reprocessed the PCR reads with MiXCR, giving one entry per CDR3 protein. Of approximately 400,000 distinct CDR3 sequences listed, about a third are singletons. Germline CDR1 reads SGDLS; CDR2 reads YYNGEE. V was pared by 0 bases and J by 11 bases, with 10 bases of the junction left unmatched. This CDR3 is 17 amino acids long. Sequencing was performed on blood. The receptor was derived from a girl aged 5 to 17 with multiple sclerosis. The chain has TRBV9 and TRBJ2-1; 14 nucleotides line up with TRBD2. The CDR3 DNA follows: TGTGCCAGCAGCGTAGGACTAGCGGGGGGGCTGGGTAATAAGCAGTTCTTC. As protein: CASSVGLAGGLGNKQFF. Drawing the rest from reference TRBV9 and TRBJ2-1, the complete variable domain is DSGVTQTPKHLITATGQRVTLRCSPRSGDLSVYWYQQSLDQGLQFLIQYYNGEERAKGNILERFSAQQFPDLHSELNLSSLELGDSALYFCASSVGLAGGLGNKQFFGPGTRLTVL.